This T cell receptor beta chain was profiled in a study of Graves' ophthalmopathy and Graves' hyperthyroidism. Looking at the study overall: The collection of peripheral blood took place at initial diagnosis, before any treatment.

Whole-study findings and limits: Also, most clonotypes expanded in the thyroid above 0.001 frequency appeared in blood.

V trimming: 3 bases; J trimming: 7 bases; junction bases outside the gene matches: 10. Germline CDR1 and CDR2: SGHRS and YFSETQ. The CDR3 has 15 amino acids. Investigators amplified TCR beta CDR3 regions from RNA transcripts. HTBI primers served in a first-round RT-PCR, which a second-round multiplex PCR followed. TCRdb redid the calling of the multiplex PCR reads with MiXCR, one entry per CDR3 protein. The sample lists roughly 350,000 distinct CDR3 sequences, roughly 15% occurring once. The table lists this clonotype with a few counts. Its antigen is undetermined. Source material: peripheral blood. The chain recombines TRBV5-1 with TRBJ1-2; 9 nucleotides align to TRBD1. This sequence originates from an adult woman with stable Graves' hyperthyroidism. The CDR3 DNA is TGCGCCAGCAGCTGGGACAGGGCCCGGGAAGGTGGCTACACCTTC. This sequence encodes CASSWDRAREGGYTF.